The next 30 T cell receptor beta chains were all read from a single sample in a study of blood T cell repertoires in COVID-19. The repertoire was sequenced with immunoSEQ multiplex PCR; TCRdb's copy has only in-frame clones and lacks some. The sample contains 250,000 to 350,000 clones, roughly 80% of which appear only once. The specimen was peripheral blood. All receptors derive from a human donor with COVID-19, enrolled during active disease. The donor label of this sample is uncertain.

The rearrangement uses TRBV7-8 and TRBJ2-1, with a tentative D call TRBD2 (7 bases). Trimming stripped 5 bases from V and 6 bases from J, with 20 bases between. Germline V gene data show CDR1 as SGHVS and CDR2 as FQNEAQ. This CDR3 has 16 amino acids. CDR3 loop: CASSGGEQGLGNEQFF. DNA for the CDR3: TGTGCCAGCAGCGGGGGGGAGCAGGGGCTTGGCAATGAGCAGTTCTTC.

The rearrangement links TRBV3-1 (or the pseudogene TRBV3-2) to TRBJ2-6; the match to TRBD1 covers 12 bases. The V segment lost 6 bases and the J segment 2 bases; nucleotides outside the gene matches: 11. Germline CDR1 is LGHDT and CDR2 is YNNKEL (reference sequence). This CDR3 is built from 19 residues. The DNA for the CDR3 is TGTGCCAGCAGTCGCGTTCCGGGACAGGGGGCCGCTGGGGCCAACGTCCTGACTTTC. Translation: CASSRVPGQGAAGANVLTF.

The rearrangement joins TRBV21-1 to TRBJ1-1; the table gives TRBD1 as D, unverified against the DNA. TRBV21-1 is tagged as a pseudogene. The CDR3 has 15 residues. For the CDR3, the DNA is TGTGCCAGCAGCGGGAGTGAAGGGGGGAACACTGAAGCTTTCTTT. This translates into CASSGSEGGNTEAFF.

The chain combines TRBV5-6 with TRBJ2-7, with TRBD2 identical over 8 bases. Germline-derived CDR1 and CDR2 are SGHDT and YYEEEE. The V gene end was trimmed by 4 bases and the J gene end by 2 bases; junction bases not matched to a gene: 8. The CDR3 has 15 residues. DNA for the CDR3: TGTGCCAGCAGCCTCCTGACTAGCGTTGCCTACGAGCAGTACTTC. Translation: CASSLLTSVAYEQYF.

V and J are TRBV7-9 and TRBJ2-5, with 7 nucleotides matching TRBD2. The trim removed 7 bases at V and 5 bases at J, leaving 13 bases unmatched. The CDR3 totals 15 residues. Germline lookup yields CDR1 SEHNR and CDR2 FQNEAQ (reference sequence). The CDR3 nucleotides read TGTGCCAGCAATGGGTTGGCGGGAGAATCGGAGACCCAGTACTTC. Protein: CASNGLAGESETQYF.

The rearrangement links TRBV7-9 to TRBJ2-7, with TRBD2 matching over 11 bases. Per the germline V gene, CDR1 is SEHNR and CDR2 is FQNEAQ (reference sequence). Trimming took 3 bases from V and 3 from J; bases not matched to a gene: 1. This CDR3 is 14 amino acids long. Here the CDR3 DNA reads TGTGCCAGCAGCTTTGGGACTAGCGGCTACGAGCAGTACTTC. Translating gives CASSFGTSGYEQYF.

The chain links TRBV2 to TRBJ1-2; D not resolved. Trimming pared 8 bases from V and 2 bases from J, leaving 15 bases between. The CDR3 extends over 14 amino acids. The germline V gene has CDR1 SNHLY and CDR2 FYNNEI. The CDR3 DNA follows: TGTGCCAGCGGGGAAAGGGAGCTCAACTATGGCTACACCTTC. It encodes CASGERELNYGYTF.

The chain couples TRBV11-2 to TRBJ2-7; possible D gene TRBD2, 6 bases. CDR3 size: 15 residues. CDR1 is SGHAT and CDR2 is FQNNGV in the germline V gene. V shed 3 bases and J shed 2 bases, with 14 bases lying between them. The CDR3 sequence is CASSFLRSGPYEQYF. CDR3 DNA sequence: TGTGCCAGCAGCTTTCTTCGTAGCGGTCCCTACGAGCAGTACTTC.

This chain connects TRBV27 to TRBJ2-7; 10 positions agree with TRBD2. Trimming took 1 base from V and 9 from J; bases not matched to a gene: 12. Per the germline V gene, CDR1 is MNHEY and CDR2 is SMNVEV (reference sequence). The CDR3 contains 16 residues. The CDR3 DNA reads TGTGCCAGCAGTTTATGGAGGTCAACAAGCGGGGGGGTGCAGTACTTC. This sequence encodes CASSLWRSTSGGVQYF.

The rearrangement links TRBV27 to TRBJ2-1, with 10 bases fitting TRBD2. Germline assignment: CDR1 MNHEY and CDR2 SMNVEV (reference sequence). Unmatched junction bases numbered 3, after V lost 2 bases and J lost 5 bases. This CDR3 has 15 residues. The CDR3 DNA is TGTGCCAGCAGTTTACTACTAGCGGGGAACAATGAGCAGTTCTTC. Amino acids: CASSLLLAGNNEQFF.

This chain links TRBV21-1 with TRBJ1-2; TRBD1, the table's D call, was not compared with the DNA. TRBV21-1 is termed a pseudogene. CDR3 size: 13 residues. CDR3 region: CASSAQGADGYTF. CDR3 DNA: TGTGCCAGCAGCGCCCAGGGGGCTGATGGCTACACCTTC.

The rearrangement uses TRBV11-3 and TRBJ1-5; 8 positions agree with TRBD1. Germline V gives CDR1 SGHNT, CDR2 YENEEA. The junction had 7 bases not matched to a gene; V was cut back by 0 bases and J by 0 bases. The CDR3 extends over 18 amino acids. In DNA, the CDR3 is TGTGCCAGCAGCTTAGAGGCTCGGGACAGGTATAGCAATCAGCCCCAGCATTTT. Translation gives CASSLEARDRYSNQPQHF. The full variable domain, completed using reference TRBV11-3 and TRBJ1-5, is EAGVVQSPRYKIIEKKQPVAFWCNPISGHNTLYWYLQNLGQGPELLIRYENEEAVDDSQLPKDRFSAERLKGVDSTLKIQPAELGDSAVYLCASSLEARDRYSNQPQHFGDGTRLSIL.

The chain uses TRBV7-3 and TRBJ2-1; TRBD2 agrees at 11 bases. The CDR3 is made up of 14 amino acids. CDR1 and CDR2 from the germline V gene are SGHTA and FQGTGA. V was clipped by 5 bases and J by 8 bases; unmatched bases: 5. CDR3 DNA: TGTGCCAGCAGCCCCGGACTAGCGGGTGATGAGCAGTTCTTC. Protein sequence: CASSPGLAGDEQFF.

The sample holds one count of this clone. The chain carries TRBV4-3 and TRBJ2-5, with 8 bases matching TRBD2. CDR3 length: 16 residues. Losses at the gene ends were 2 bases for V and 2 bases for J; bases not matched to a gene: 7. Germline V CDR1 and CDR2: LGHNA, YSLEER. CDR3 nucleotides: TGCGCCAGCAGCCAACTTAGCGGGGCAGCTCAAGAGACCCAGTACTTC. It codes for CASSQLSGAAQETQYF.

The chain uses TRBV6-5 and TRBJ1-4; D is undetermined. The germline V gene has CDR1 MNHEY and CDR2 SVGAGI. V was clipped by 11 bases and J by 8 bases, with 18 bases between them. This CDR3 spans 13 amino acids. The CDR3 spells CAGAPSLMEKLFF. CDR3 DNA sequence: TGTGCCGGAGCACCGTCACTAATGGAAAAACTGTTTTTT.

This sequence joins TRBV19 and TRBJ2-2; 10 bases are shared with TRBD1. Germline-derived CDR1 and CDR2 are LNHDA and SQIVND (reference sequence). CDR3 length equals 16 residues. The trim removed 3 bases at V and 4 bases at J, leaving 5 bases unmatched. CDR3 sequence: CASSILRDRGTGELFF. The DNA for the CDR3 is TGTGCCAGTAGTATTCTCCGGGACAGGGGCACCGGGGAGCTGTTTTTT.

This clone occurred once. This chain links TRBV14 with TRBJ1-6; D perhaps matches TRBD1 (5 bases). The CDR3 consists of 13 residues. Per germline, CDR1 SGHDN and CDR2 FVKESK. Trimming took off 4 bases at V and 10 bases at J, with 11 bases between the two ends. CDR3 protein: CASSLDGGSPLHF. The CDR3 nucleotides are TGTGCCAGCAGCCTAGACGGGGGGTCACCCCTCCACTTT.

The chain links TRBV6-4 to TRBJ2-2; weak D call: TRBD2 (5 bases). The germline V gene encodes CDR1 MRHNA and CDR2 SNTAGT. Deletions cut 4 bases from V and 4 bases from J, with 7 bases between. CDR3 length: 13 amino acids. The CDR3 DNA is TGTGCCAGCAGTGCCGAGGGCACCGGGGAGCTGTTTTTT. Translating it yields CASSAEGTGELFF.

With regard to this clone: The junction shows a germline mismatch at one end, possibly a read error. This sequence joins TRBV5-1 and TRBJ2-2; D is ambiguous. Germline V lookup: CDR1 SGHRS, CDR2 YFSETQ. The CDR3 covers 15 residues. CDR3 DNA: TGCGCCAGCTGCTTGGAAGTGCAGGACACCGGGGAGCTGTTTTTT. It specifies CASCLEVQDTGELFF.

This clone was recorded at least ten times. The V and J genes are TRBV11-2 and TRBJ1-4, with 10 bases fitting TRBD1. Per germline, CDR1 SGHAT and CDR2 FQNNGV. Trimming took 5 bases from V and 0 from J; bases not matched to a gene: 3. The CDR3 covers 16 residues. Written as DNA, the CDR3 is TGTGCCAGCAGCATGGGACAGGGGACAACTAATGAAAAACTGTTTTTT. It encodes CASSMGQGTTNEKLFF.

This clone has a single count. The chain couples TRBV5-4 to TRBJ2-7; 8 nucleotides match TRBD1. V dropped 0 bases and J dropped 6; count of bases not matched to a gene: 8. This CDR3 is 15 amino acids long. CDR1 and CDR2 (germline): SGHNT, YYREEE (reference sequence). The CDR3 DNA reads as TGTGCCAGCAGCTTGGAGGTAGGCAGGGGGCGCGAGCAGTACTTC. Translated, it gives CASSLEVGRGREQYF. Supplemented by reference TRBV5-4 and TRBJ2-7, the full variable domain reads ETGVTQSPTHLIKTRGQQVTLRCSSQSGHNTVSWYQQALGQGPQFIFQYYREEENGRGNFPPRFSGLQFPNYSSELNVNALELDDSALYLCASSLEVGRGREQYFGPGTRLTVT.

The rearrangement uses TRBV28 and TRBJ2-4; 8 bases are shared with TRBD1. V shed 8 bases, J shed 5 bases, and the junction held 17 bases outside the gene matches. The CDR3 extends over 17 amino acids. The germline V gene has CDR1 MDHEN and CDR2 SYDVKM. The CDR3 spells CASPPDRAPQIENIQYF. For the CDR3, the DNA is TGTGCCAGCCCACCGGACAGGGCCCCCCAAATCGAAAACATTCAGTACTTC.

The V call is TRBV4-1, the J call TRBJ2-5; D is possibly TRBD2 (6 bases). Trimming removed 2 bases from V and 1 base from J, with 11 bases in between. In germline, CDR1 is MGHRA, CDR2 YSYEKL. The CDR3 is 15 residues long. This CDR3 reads CASSQSEAGQETQYF. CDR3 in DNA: TGCGCCAGCAGCCAATCTGAAGCGGGCCAAGAGACCCAGTACTTC.

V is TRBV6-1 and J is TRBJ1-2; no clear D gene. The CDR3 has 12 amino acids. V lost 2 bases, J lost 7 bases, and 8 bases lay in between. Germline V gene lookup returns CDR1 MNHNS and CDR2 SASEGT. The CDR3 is CASSERTVGYTF. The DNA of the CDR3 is TGTGCCAGCAGTGAAAGAACTGTTGGCTACACCTTC.

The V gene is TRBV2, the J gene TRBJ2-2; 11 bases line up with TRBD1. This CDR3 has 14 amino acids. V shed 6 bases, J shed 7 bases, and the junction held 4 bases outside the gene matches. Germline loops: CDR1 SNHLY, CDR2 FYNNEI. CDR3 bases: TGTGCCAGCAGACGGGACAGGGGGTACGGGGAGCTGTTTTTT. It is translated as CASRRDRGYGELFF. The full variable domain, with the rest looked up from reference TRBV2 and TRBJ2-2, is EPEVTQTPSHQVTQMGQEVILRCVPISNHLYFYWYRQILGQKVEFLVSFYNNEISEKSEIFDDQFSVERPDGSNFTLKIRSTKLEDSAMYFCASRRDRGYGELFFGEGSRLTVL.

The CDR3 reads CASSPPGTAGTEAFF. The DNA of the CDR3 is TGCGCCAGCAGCCCCCCCGGGACAGCGGGCACTGAAGCTTTCTTT. J is TRBJ1-1 and V is TRBV5-1; the match to TRBD1 covers 7 bases. Per germline, CDR1 SGHRS and CDR2 YFSETQ. CDR3 size: 15 residues. The trim removed 4 bases at V and 4 bases at J, leaving 10 bases unmatched.

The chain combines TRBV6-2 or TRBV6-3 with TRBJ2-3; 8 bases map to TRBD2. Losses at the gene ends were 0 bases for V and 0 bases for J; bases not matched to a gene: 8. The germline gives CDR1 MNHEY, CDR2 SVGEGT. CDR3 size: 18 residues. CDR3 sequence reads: CASSYSAGRDSSTDTQYF. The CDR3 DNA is TGTGCCAGCAGTTACTCGGCCGGGAGGGACTCTAGCACAGATACGCAGTATTTT.

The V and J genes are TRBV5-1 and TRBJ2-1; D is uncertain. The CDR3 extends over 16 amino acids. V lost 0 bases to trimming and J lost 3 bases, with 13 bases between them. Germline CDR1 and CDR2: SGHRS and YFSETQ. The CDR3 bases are TGCGCCAGCAGCTTGGTGTCTCAGAGAGGCTACAATGAGCAGTTCTTC. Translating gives CASSLVSQRGYNEQFF.

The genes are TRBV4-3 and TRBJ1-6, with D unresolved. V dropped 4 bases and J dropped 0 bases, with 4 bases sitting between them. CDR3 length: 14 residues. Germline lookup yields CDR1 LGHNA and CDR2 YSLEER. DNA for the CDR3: TGCGCCAGCAGCCCGGGCTCCTATAATTCACCCCTCCACTTT. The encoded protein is CASSPGSYNSPLHF.

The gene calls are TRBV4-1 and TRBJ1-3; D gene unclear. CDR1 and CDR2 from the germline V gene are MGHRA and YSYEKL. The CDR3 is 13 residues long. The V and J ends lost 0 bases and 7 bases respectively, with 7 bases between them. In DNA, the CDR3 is TGCGCCAGCAGCCAAGATGTAGCGAACACCATATATTTT. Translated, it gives CASSQDVANTIYF.